One and the same sample provided the 16 T cell receptor beta chains below, sequenced in a study of cytomegalovirus exposure and HLA in healthy donors. Primers for the PCR totalled 60 Vbeta and 13 Jbeta. The table came from immunoSEQ multiplex PCR; TCRdb's copy has only in-frame clones and leaves some out. The sample has more than 150,000 clones, approximately 84% seen once. Sequenced input: PBMCs. The receptor source for this set is a girl between 10 and 17 years old in good health and CMV-seropositive.

The gene calls are TRBV6-1 and TRBJ2-3; 9 bases match TRBD1. The germline V gene has CDR1 MNHNS and CDR2 SASEGT. Trimming cost V 0 bases and J 2 bases; bases outside gene matches: 6. The CDR3 is 17 residues long. In DNA, the CDR3 is TGTGCCAGCAGTGAAGCCGCGGGACAGGGAGTCACAGATACGCAGTATTTT. Amino acids: CASSEAAGQGVTDTQYF.

The V call is TRBV4-1, the J call TRBJ2-7, with 7 bases identical to TRBD1. The CDR3 sequence is 14 residues long. J was trimmed by 2 bases and V by 5 bases; bases with no gene match: 6. The germline V gene encodes CDR1 MGHRA and CDR2 YSYEKL. In DNA, the CDR3 is TGCGCCAGCAGCTACATGACAGGGACCTACGAGCAGTACTTC. It yields the protein CASSYMTGTYEQYF.

The chain combines TRBV5-4 with TRBJ2-7; 7 bases fit TRBD2. The germline CDR1 and CDR2 sequences are SGHNT and YYREEE (reference sequence). After removal of 4 bases from V and 1 base from J, the junction contained 5 bases not matched to a gene. There are 14 residues in the CDR3. This chain's CDR3 is CASSPTSVSYEQYF. The CDR3 nucleotides read TGTGCCAGCAGCCCCACTAGCGTTTCCTACGAGCAGTACTTC.

The chain uses TRBV15 and TRBJ1-2, with a weak D call TRBD1 (6 bases). CDR1 LNHNV and CDR2 YYDKDF come from the germline V gene (reference sequence). The CDR3 has 13 amino acids. Trimming took off 4 bases at V and 6 bases at J, with 12 bases between the two ends. In nucleotides, the CDR3 is TGTGCCACCAGCATGACCCCAGGGGATGGCTACACCTTC. It specifies CATSMTPGDGYTF.

This clone has a single count. Other DNA sequences within the sample encode an identical CDR3. The CDR3 DNA sequence: TGTGCCTGGAGTAGGGGGTTGAACACTGAAGCTTTCTTT. Translation gives CAWSRGLNTEAFF. V gene TRBV30 combines with J gene TRBJ1-1; D is possibly TRBD1 (6 bases). The CDR3 runs to 13 residues. The V end was cut by 2 bases, the J end by 0 bases, with 7 bases between. The germline V gene encodes CDR1 GTSNPN and CDR2 SVGIG (reference sequence).

This chain connects TRBV19 to TRBJ1-2; possible D gene TRBD1, 5 bases. Germline V lookup: CDR1 LNHDA, CDR2 SQIVND (reference sequence). CDR3 size: 16 residues. The V end was cut by 8 bases, the J end by 0 bases, with 19 bases between. The CDR3 protein is CASSSRSTDTNYGYTF. In DNA, the CDR3 is TGTGCCAGTTCTTCCCGATCGACGGACACTAACTATGGCTACACCTTC.

The chain carries TRBV4-1 and TRBJ2-2; the D gene is possibly TRBD1 (5 bases). Trimming stripped 4 bases from V and 2 bases from J, with 14 bases between. This CDR3 contains 16 residues. Germline CDR1 and CDR2: MGHRA and YSYEKL. The chain's CDR3 is CASSLQGRENTGELFF. The CDR3 bases are TGCGCCAGCAGCCTCCAGGGCAGGGAAAACACCGGGGAGCTGTTTTTT.

The rearrangement links TRBV14 to TRBJ2-5; D possibly corresponds to TRBD2 (5 bases). The CDR3 sequence is 12 residues long. Germline V gives CDR1 SGHDN, CDR2 FVKESK. Trimming cost V 5 bases and J 3 bases, with 7 bases left between them. In DNA, the CDR3 is TGTGCCAGCAGCTGGGGAGAAGAGACCCAGTACTTC. It translates to CASSWGEETQYF. Looking up the rest from reference TRBV14 and TRBJ2-5 gives the full variable domain: EAGVTQFPSHSVIEKGQTVTLRCDPISGHDNLYWYRRVMGKEIKFLLHFVKESKQDESGMPNNRFLAERTGGTYSTLKVQPAELEDSGVYFCASSWGEETQYFGPGTRLLVL.

The J gene is TRBJ1-2, the V gene TRBV10-3, with unresolved D. The CDR3 has 13 residues. From germline, CDR1 is ENHRY and CDR2 SYGVKD. V was pared by 5 bases and J by 3 bases, with 10 bases between. The CDR3 sequence is CAISSEEYYGYTF. DNA for the CDR3: TGTGCCATCAGTTCCGAGGAATACTATGGCTACACCTTC.

This clone was recorded only once. This chain uses TRBV18 with TRBJ2-7; a weak D match, TRBD1 (5 bases). Trimming stripped 3 bases from V and 5 bases from J, with 17 bases between. Germline V gene lookup returns CDR1 KGHSH and CDR2 LQKENI. This CDR3 is 15 amino acids long. CDR3 nucleotides: TGTGCCAGCTCACCGAACACCAGGGCGTCCAACGAGCAGTACTTC. Translation: CASSPNTRASNEQYF.

This rearrangement joins TRBV4-2 to TRBJ2-7; 7 positions match TRBD1. The CDR3 length is 14 residues. CDR1 is LGHNA and CDR2 is YNFKEQ in the germline V gene. Trimming at V came to 3 bases and at J to 2 bases, leaving 4 bases not matched to a gene. DNA for the CDR3: TGTGCCAGCAGCCAGACGACAGGGACCTACGAGCAGTACTTC. Protein product: CASSQTTGTYEQYF.

CDR3 nucleotide sequence: TGCGCCAGCAGTCAATCGGAGGGACAGTCCTACGAGCAGTACTTC. Translating gives CASSQSEGQSYEQYF. V gene TRBV23-1 combines with J gene TRBJ2-7, with D possibly matching TRBD1 (7 bases). TRBV23-1 is identified as an open reading frame with a role that is uncertain. V was cut by 0 bases and J by 1 base, with 10 bases left in between. CDR3 length equals 15 residues.

The chain has TRBV9 and TRBJ2-7, with a tentative D call TRBD1 (6 bases). V lost 3 bases to trimming and J lost 4 bases, with 17 bases between them. The CDR3 consists of 15 residues. Germline V gene sequence: CDR1 SGDLS, CDR2 YYNGEE. The CDR3 region is CASSAGTQHLYEQYF. The CDR3, as DNA: TGTGCCAGCAGCGCCGGGACACAGCACCTGTACGAGCAGTACTTC.

V usage is TRBV5-1 and J usage is TRBJ2-7, with 11 nucleotides matching TRBD2. J lost 0 bases, V lost 5 bases, and 4 bases had no gene match. The CDR3 consists of 15 residues. CDR1 and CDR2 (germline): SGHRS, YFSETQ. The CDR3 nucleotides are TGCGCCAGCAGTTTAGCGGGAGGGAACTCCTACGAGCAGTACTTC. Amino acids: CASSLAGGNSYEQYF.

This chain links TRBV27 with TRBJ2-7, with 10 bases fitting TRBD2. Germline V gene sequence: CDR1 MNHEY, CDR2 SMNVEV (reference sequence). The CDR3 runs 14 residues. Unmatched junction bases numbered 5, after V lost 3 bases and J lost 6 bases. The CDR3 nucleotides read TGTGCCAGCAGTTTCCTAGCGGGAGAAGGCGAGCAGTACTTC. Translated, it gives CASSFLAGEGEQYF.

This chain connects TRBV6-1 to TRBJ2-6; D call uncertain. CDR3 length equals 16 residues. V dropped 4 bases and J dropped 1 base, with 11 bases sitting between them. The germline CDR1 and CDR2 sequences are MNHNS and SASEGT. The CDR3 region has the DNA TGTGCCAGCAGTGGATCCGGCGGATCTGGGGCCAACGTCCTGACTTTC. This gives the protein CASSGSGGSGANVLTF.